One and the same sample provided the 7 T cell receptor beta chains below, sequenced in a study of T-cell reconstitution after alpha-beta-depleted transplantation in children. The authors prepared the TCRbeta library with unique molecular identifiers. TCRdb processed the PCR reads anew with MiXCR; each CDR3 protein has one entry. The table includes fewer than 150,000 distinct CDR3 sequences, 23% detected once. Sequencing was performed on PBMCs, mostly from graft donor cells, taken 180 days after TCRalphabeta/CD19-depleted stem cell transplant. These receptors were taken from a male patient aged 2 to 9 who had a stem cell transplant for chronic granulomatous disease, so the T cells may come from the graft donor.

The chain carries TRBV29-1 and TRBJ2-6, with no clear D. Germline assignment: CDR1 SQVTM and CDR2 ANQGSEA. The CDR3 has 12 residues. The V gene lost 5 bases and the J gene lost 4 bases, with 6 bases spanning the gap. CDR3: CSVHGGANVLTF. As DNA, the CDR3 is TGCAGCGTTCATGGCGGGGCCAACGTCCTGACTTTC.

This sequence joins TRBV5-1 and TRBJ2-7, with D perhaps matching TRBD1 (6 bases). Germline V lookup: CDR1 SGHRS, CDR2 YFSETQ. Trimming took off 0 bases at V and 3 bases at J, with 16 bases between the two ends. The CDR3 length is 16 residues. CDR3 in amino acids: CASSLALSGAYYEQYF. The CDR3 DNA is TGCGCCAGCAGCTTGGCGCTTTCAGGGGCGTACTACGAGCAGTACTTC.

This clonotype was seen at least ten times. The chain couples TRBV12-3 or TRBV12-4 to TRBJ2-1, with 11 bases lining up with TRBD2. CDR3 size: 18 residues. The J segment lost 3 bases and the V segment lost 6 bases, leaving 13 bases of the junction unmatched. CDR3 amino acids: CASSRGLAGRQIYNEQFF. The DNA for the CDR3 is TGTGCCAGCAGCCGCGGACTAGCGGGTCGACAAATCTACAATGAGCAGTTCTTC.

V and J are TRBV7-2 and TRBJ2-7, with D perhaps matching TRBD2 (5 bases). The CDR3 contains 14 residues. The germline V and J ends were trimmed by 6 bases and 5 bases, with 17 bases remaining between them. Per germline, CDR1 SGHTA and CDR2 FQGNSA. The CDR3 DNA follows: TGTGCCAGCAGTCCTTCCGGGATGAAGAACGAGCAGTACTTC. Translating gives CASSPSGMKNEQYF.

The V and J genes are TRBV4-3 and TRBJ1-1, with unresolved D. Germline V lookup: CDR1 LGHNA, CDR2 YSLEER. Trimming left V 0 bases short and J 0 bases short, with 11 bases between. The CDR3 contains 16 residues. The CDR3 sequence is CASSQEVREMNTEAFF. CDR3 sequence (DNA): TGCGCCAGCAGCCAAGAGGTGAGGGAAATGAACACTGAAGCTTTCTTT.

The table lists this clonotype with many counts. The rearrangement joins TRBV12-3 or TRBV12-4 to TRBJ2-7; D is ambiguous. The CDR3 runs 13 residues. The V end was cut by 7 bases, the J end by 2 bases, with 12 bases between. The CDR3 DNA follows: TGTGCCAGCACCTCCGGACCGGCCTACGAGCAGTACTTC. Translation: CASTSGPAYEQYF.

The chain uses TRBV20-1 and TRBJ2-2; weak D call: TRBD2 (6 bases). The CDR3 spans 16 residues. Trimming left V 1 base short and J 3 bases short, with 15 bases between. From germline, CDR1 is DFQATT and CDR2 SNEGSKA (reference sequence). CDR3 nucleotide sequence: TGCAGTGCTAGAGGGGCGGGGACTGGATACACCGGGGAGCTGTTTTTT. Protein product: CSARGAGTGYTGELFF.